Only a few counts were recorded for the clone carrying this T cell receptor (beta chain). CDR3 length: 15 amino acids. Germline V gives CDR1 DFQATT, CDR2 SNEGSKA (reference sequence). V lost 3 bases to trimming and J lost 3 bases, with 18 bases between them. It was with a sample-barcoded 5' primer and a J-beta primer mix that a second PCR of about 7 to 12 cycles was run. A single record per CDR3 protein comes from TCRdb applying MiXCR to the 5' RACE reads. There are roughly 410,000 distinct CDR3 sequences in the sample; over 45% occur only once, and roughly 51% lies in the top ten. This entry belongs to a study of blood T cells in healthy people across ages.

This clonotype originated in a man in his sixties in good health. J is TRBJ2-7 and V is TRBV20-1; D not resolved. Material: blood. The DNA for the CDR3 is TGCAGTGCTAGGCCCCGCCGAGACAACGGCTACGAGCAGTACTTC. Its protein is CSARPRRDNGYEQYF.